The clone carrying this TCR beta chain came up many times. The antigen is unknown. This sample was included in a study of CD8 T cells in ankylosing spondylitis. Overall study results and limits: Blood from ankylosing spondylitis patients appeared to carry a characteristic eight-variant TCR beta motif. Previous work reported some of these motif variants in the synovial fluid and blood of reactive arthritis. CD8+ disease-linked clones were present at relatively low frequencies in blood.

Trimming took 5 bases from V and 7 from J, leaving 18 bases between them. The CDR3 has 16 residues. MiXCR, applied by TCRdb to the 5' RACE reads, yields one record per CDR3 protein. The table includes more than 200,000 distinct CDR3 sequences, 20% to 30% detected once. The clonotype comes from a male donor with ankylosing spondylitis or in good health (not recorded which). The rearrangement joins TRBV12-3 or TRBV12-4 to TRBJ1-6; the D is unclear. Sequences were obtained from blood, either unsorted or a sorted T cell fraction (not recorded which). CDR3 sequence reads: CASSPTTLDGNSPLHF. Here the CDR3 DNA reads TGTGCCAGCAGTCCCACCACCTTAGACGGCAATTCACCCCTCCACTTT.